This is a list of T cell receptor beta chains from one sample in a study of control samples from healthy donors and cancer patients. Clones were read by immunoSEQ multiplex PCR, and TCRdb kept only the in-frame ones, dropping some. The profile shows roughly 130,000 clones, 75% to 95% of them singletons. Sequenced input: blood. The origin of the receptors is a man aged 18 to 30 in good health. The CDR3 runs from the conserved cysteine through the conserved F or W. Each record gives: V gene, clone size, CDR3 protein. Part of the rows lack a size; the others show once, few, many or a class for expanded clones.

V: TRBV7-2; size: .; CDR3: CASSATGSYNEQFF
V: TRBV12-3/TRBV12-4; size: .; CDR3: CATGYPSGNTIYF
V: TRBV12-3/TRBV12-4; size: .; CDR3: CASRGGDQPQHF
V: TRBV27; size: .; CDR3: CASSFNRVAKLFF
V: TRBV28; size: .; CDR3: CASSLGTYGYTF
V: TRBV13; size: .; CDR3: CASSDRVGGQETQYF
V: TRBV5-6; size: .; CDR3: CASSSGTGGSQPQHF
V: TRBV5-1; size: .; CDR3: CASSLWESGNTIYF
V: TRBV25-1; size: .; CDR3: CASSEFGVEATQYF
V: TRBV3-1/TRBV3-2; size: .; CDR3: CASSPEGRSEAFF
V: TRBV7-9; size: .; CDR3: CASSKGLAGGRRNTQYF
V: TRBV2; size: .; CDR3: CASSDRDRGGYTF
V: TRBV18; size: once; CDR3: CASSSIVTAGNSFYGYTF
V: TRBV14; size: few; CDR3: CASSPRADGNTIYF
V: TRBV12-3/TRBV12-4; size: .; CDR3: CASSLETAGYTF
V: TRBV5-1; size: .; CDR3: CASTLLDANTGELFF
V: TRBV7-9; size: .; CDR3: CASSASGFETQYF
V: TRBV19; size: .; CDR3: CASRRENTEAFF
V: TRBV6-6; size: .; CDR3: CASSYGILATNEQFF
V: TRBV3-1/TRBV3-2; size: .; CDR3: CASSHRGNQPQHF
V: TRBV12-3/TRBV12-4; size: .; CDR3: CASRTGRLETQYF
V: TRBV6-2/TRBV6-3; size: .; CDR3: CASSRDRTDSPLHF
V: TRBV28; size: .; CDR3: CASSRGVNLNSPLHF
V: TRBV10-3; size: .; CDR3: CAISGQGRGLEAFF
V: TRBV6-2/TRBV6-3; size: .; CDR3: CASSSFAGGPDEQYF
V: TRBV2; size: few; CDR3: CASSADRGRTPLHF
V: TRBV7-9; size: .; CDR3: CASSRGQANYGYTF
V: TRBV5-1; size: .; CDR3: CASSTGQGNEQFF
V: TRBV28; size: .; CDR3: CASSDRVTYNEQFF
V: TRBV11-2; size: .; CDR3: CASSEGRAYEQYF
V: TRBV3-1/TRBV3-2; size: once; CDR3: CASSRTGGTEAFF
V: TRBV11-1; size: once; CDR3: CASSSHGSREQFF
V: TRBV4-1; size: .; CDR3: CASSQIGGGKDEKLFF
V: TRBV6-2/TRBV6-3; size: .; CDR3: CASSYRAGGYEQFF
V: TRBV15; size: .; CDR3: CATSRDAGSPYEQYF
V: TRBV7-5; size: once; CDR3: CVMVFGYTF
V: TRBV2; size: once; CDR3: CASSRENTEAFF
V: TRBV5-1; size: .; CDR3: CASASGTGVYNEQFF
V: TRBV19; size: .; CDR3: CAGVQGQGFNEQFF
V: TRBV7-8; size: .; CDR3: CASSLAGGGNEQFF
V: TRBV3-1/TRBV3-2; size: few; CDR3: CASSPGHGNQPQHF
V: TRBV5-1; size: .; CDR3: CASRPLQELNTEAFF
V: TRBV12-3/TRBV12-4; size: .; CDR3: CASSYERVIAFF
V: TRBV10-3; size: .; CDR3: CAISESEGALTEAFF
V: TRBV2; size: .; CDR3: CASSEALISPGSSYNSPLHF
V: TRBV13; size: .; CDR3: CASSAGTGGIEQYF
V: TRBV7-2; size: .; CDR3: CASSLRGSLLTGELFF
V: TRBV5-1; size: few; CDR3: CASRGDTEAFF
V: TRBV29-1; size: .; CDR3: CSAEGDMYTEAFF
V: TRBV3-1/TRBV3-2; size: .; CDR3: CASSQDLGTGNYGYTF
V: TRBV2; size: .; CDR3: CASSDPGAPSSYEQYF